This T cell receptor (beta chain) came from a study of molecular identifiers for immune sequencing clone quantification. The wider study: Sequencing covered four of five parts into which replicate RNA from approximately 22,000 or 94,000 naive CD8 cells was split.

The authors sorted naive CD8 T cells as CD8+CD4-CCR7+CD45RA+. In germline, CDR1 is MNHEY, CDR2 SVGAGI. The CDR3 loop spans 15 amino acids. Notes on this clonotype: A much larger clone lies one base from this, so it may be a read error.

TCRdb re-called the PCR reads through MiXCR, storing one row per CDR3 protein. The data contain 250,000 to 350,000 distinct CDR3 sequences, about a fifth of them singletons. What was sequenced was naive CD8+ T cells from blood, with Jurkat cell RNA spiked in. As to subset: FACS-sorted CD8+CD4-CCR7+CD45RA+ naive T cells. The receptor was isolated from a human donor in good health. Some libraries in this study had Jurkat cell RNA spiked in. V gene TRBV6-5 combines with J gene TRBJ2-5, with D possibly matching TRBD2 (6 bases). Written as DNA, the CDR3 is TGTACCAGCAGTTACACCAATAGCGGCCCAGAGACCCAGTACTTC. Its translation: CTSSYTNSGPETQYF.